The rows below give T cell receptor beta chains drawn from one sample of a study of blood T cell repertoires in COVID-19. Method: immunoSEQ multiplex PCR; TCRdb's copy keeps in-frame clones and lacks some. The sample carries approximately 74,000 clones, roughly 86% recorded once. The sequenced sample was peripheral blood. Receptors were obtained from a woman in her sixties or seventies with acute or convalescent COVID-19. The conserved cysteine and the conserved F or W are not part of the CDR3 here.

j_call: TRBJ1-5; cdr3_length: 13; v_call: TRBV15; cdr3_aa: ATSRDTDRNQPQH
j_call: TRBJ2-3; cdr3_length: 15; v_call: TRBV29-1; cdr3_aa: SLAGPIAGVSTDTQY
j_call: TRBJ1-1; cdr3_length: 11; v_call: TRBV30; cdr3_aa: AWSVRGGTEAF
j_call: TRBJ1-1; cdr3_length: 13; v_call: TRBV28; cdr3_aa: ASSFVRGGQGRVF
j_call: TRBJ2-3; cdr3_length: 14; v_call: TRBV27; cdr3_aa: ASSLIGTPSTDTQY
j_call: TRBJ1-2; cdr3_length: 15; v_call: TRBV4-1; cdr3_aa: ASSQEAGAKSVYGYT
j_call: TRBJ2-1; cdr3_length: 14; v_call: TRBV4-2; cdr3_aa: ASSQDVTSGGNEQF
j_call: TRBJ1-2; cdr3_length: 11; v_call: TRBV18; cdr3_aa: ASSQGTDRGYT
j_call: TRBJ2-5; cdr3_length: 15; v_call: TRBV7-9; cdr3_aa: ASSLGELAGWQETQY
j_call: TRBJ1-1; cdr3_length: 10; v_call: TRBV11-1; cdr3_aa: ASSLMNTEAF
j_call: TRBJ1-2; cdr3_length: 12; v_call: TRBV7-2; cdr3_aa: ASTLGQGHYGYT
j_call: TRBJ2-7; cdr3_length: 14; v_call: TRBV4-2; cdr3_aa: ASSQEMTSGVYEQY
j_call: TRBJ1-1; cdr3_length: 13; v_call: TRBV14; cdr3_aa: ASSQEPWTGREAF
j_call: TRBJ2-5; cdr3_length: 13; v_call: TRBV5-1; cdr3_aa: ASSLGGRGQETQY
j_call: TRBJ1-2; cdr3_length: 16; v_call: TRBV28; cdr3_aa: ASSLGRDRGLIVSGYT
j_call: TRBJ1-1; cdr3_length: 13; v_call: TRBV5-1; cdr3_aa: ASSGGTGARTEAF
j_call: TRBJ1-2; cdr3_length: 14; v_call: TRBV18; cdr3_aa: ASSLNRDTSNYGYT
j_call: TRBJ2-7; cdr3_length: 11; v_call: TRBV27; cdr3_aa: ASSSRQTYEQY
j_call: TRBJ2-7; cdr3_length: 10; v_call: TRBV2; cdr3_aa: ASGQGAGEQY
j_call: TRBJ1-1; cdr3_length: 14; v_call: TRBV6-2/TRBV6-3; cdr3_aa: ASSTIRQGGSAEAF
j_call: TRBJ1-4; cdr3_length: 11; v_call: TRBV29-1; cdr3_aa: SIDTSGADGLF
j_call: TRBJ2-7; cdr3_length: 14; v_call: TRBV4-3; cdr3_aa: ASSQADGRAGDEQY
j_call: TRBJ2-5; cdr3_length: 14; v_call: TRBV7-9; cdr3_aa: ASSLALAGASETQY
j_call: TRBJ1-2; cdr3_length: 11; v_call: TRBV19; cdr3_aa: ASSIGQIGGYT
j_call: TRBJ2-7; cdr3_length: 13; v_call: TRBV4-1; cdr3_aa: ASSQTGTGGYEQY